Sequencing of this T cell receptor beta chain was carried out in a study of vaccination effects on CD4 cells after COVID-19. Study-wide context: Before sequencing, viral peptide pools were used by the ViraFEST assay to expand antigen-specific CD4+ T cells.

Whole-study results and caveats: In the late period after vaccination, infection- and vaccine-induced clones contracted markedly. New vaccine-induced clones dominated convalescents' post-vaccine spike-reactive clones.

The ends were cut back, 0 bases at V and 3 bases at J, with 3 bases in the middle. Germline V CDR1 and CDR2: SGHRS, YFSETQ. The length of the CDR3 is 12 residues. Cells that had been cultured for 10 days were the source of isolated CD4+ T cells. SARS-CoV-2 infection was confirmed by PCR in the person between March and December 2020. Participants were vaccinated with two doses of either the BNT162b2 or mRNA-1273 vaccine. Sequencing was performed with immunoSEQ multiplex PCR; in TCRdb, only in-frame clones are kept and a portion is missing. This table has 50,000 or so clones, around 80% appearing once. About this clone: Antigen unknown.

V usage is TRBV5-1 and J usage is TRBJ1-1; no definite D call. The receptor comes from a human donor who had a prior SARS-CoV-2 infection. Material: CD4+ T cells from PBMCs cultured without peptide, obtained after COVID-19 vaccination. CDR3 DNA: TGCGCCAGCAGCTTGGGGGACACTGAAGCTTTCTTT. Amino acid sequence: CASSLGDTEAFF.